Each of the 24 T cell receptor beta chains below was sequenced from the same sample in a study of identical twins. TCRdb reprocessed the 5' RACE reads with MiXCR, giving one entry per CDR3 protein. This sample has around 450,000 distinct CDR3 sequences, with 11% to 15% found just once. These data were also filed under a second study, of yellow fever vaccine responses in identical twins.

The specimen sequenced was CD4+ T cells sorted from blood. The receptor source for this set is a woman under 30 in good health.

This clonotype was observed at least ten times. The rearrangement links TRBV5-1 to TRBJ1-3; unclear D gene. The germline V and J ends were trimmed by 0 bases and 0 bases, with 7 bases remaining between them. The CDR3 runs 15 residues. CDR1 is SGHRS, CDR2 YFSETQ, per germline. The CDR3 DNA reads as TGCGCCAGCAGCTTGGTCTCCAGCTCTGGAAACACCATATATTTT. Translated, it gives CASSLVSSSGNTIYF.

On this clonotype itself: The missing conserved phenylalanine or tryptophan at the end of this CDR3 makes a read error likely. V and J are TRBV7-9 and TRBJ2-1, with 9 positions matching TRBD2. Per the germline V gene, CDR1 is SEHNR and CDR2 is FQNEAQ (reference sequence). The CDR3 sequence is 13 residues long. Unmatched junction bases numbered 6, after V lost 5 bases and J lost 10 bases. DNA for the CDR3: TGTGCCAGCAGCAAGACTAGCGGCGTAGAGCAGTTCTAC. Its protein is CASSKTSGVEQFY.

This clonotype occurred many times. The chain combines TRBV12-3 or TRBV12-4 with TRBJ2-5; D is tentatively TRBD1 or TRBD2 (5 bases each). Trimming cost V 8 bases and J 5 bases, with 9 bases left between them. The CDR3 is 11 amino acids. The CDR3 protein is CASSGGETQYF. The CDR3 DNA follows: TGTGCCAGCTCTGGGGGTGAGACCCAGTACTTC.

This rearrangement joins TRBV6-1 to TRBJ1-6; 8 bases fit TRBD1. The CDR3 loop spans 13 amino acids. With V trimmed by 11 bases and J by 7 bases, 7 bases remained unmatched. In germline, CDR1 is MNHNS, CDR2 SASEGT. The CDR3 spells CAGGQAGNSPLHF. The CDR3 DNA reads as TGTGCCGGGGGACAGGCCGGGAATTCACCCCTCCACTTT.

The sample holds many counts of this clonotype. V usage is TRBV14 and J usage is TRBJ1-1, with 7 bases that match TRBD1. Germline V gene lookup returns CDR1 SGHDN and CDR2 FVKESK. With 5 bases clipped from V and 7 bases from J, the junction kept 7 bases outside the gene matches. The CDR3 has 13 amino acids. The CDR3 DNA reads TGTGCCAGCAGCAGAGGGGGCCAAGTTGAAGCTTTCTTT. Amino acid sequence: CASSRGGQVEAFF.

This clonotype was observed at least ten times. V is TRBV28 and J is TRBJ2-7; perhaps D is TRBD1 or TRBD2 (5 bases each). The CDR3 is made up of 16 amino acids. Germline CDR1 is MDHEN and CDR2 is SYDVKM. With 5 bases removed from V and 5 bases from J, the gap between germline ends came to 22 bases. The CDR3 DNA reads as TGTGCCAGCAGTCCCCTCGGGGCAGGCTCTCCCGACGAGCAGTACTTC. Translating it yields CASSPLGAGSPDEQYF.

This clonotype has a handful of counts. The rearrangement links TRBV24-1 to TRBJ2-3; 10 bases map to TRBD1. Germline CDR1 and CDR2: KGHDR and SFDVKD. This CDR3 has 19 amino acids. The trim removed 0 bases at V and 4 bases at J, leaving 12 bases unmatched. The CDR3 DNA follows: TGTGCCACCAGTGATTTGCAATTTTCCGGGACAGGGGATCCAGATACGCAGTATTTT. Encoded protein: CATSDLQFSGTGDPDTQYF.

The chain links TRBV5-1 to TRBJ1-2, with D unresolved. Germline V CDR1 and CDR2: SGHRS, YFSETQ. With 1 base removed from V and 6 bases from J, the gap between germline ends came to 10 bases. The CDR3 runs 13 residues. The chain's CDR3 is CASSLTWVDGYTF. DNA of the CDR3: TGCGCCAGCAGCTTGACGTGGGTGGATGGCTACACCTTC.

This clonotype was seen only a few times. In this CDR3 the conserved last residue, phenylalanine or tryptophan, is missing, so a read error is likely. Because the CDR3's place on the DNA is in doubt, the DNA is left out and the CDR3 is given as listed by TCRdb. The rearrangement uses TRBV3-1 and TRBJ2-7; whether TRBD2, the table's D call, matches the DNA was not checked. From germline, CDR1 is LGHDT and CDR2 YNNKEL (reference sequence). The CDR3 is 12 amino acids long, termini counted. Here the CDR3 reads CASSSGGSGLRL.

V gene TRBV5-1 combines with J gene TRBJ2-1; D might be TRBD1 or TRBD2, each matching 6 bases. Trimming removed 5 bases at V and 8 bases at J, with 17 bases between. The CDR3 spans 14 residues. Germline CDR1 SGHRS, CDR2 YFSETQ. CDR3 in amino acids: CASSSGGLGYEQFF. CDR3 nucleotide sequence: TGCGCCAGCAGTTCCGGGGGCCTGGGGTATGAGCAGTTCTTC. The whole variable domain, remainder taken from reference TRBV5-1 and TRBJ2-1, is KAGVTQTPRYLIKTRGQQVTLSCSPISGHRSVSWYQQTPGQGLQFLFEYFSETQRNKGNFPGRFSGRQFSNSRSEMNVSTLELGDSALYLCASSSGGLGYEQFFGPGTRLTVL.

V and J are TRBV20-1 and TRBJ2-7, with TRBD2 matching over 7 bases. The CDR3 is 13 residues long. J gave up 0 bases and V 4 bases, and 3 bases lay outside the gene matches. The germline V gene encodes CDR1 DFQATT and CDR2 SNEGSKA (reference sequence). CDR3 region: CSAKSGNSYEQYF. Written as DNA, the CDR3 is TGCAGTGCTAAAAGCGGGAACTCCTACGAGCAGTACTTC.

This clonotype occurred many times. This chain connects TRBV6-6 to TRBJ1-1; D remains ambiguous. The germline V gene has CDR1 MNHNY and CDR2 SVGAGI (reference sequence). Trimming took off 5 bases at V and 3 bases at J, with 10 bases between the two ends. This CDR3 comprises 13 residues. The CDR3 bases are TGTGCCAGCAGTAAGCATGAAGACACTGAAGCTTTCTTT. Translation gives CASSKHEDTEAFF.

The chain recombines TRBV6-2 or TRBV6-3 with TRBJ2-7, with a possible D match to TRBD2 (5 bases). CDR1 is MNHEY and CDR2 is SVGEGT in the germline V gene. The CDR3 has 15 residues. V shed 2 bases and J shed 0 bases, with 11 bases lying between them. The CDR3 region is CASSYDSAGSYEQYF. In nucleotides, the CDR3 is TGTGCCAGCAGTTACGACTCGGCGGGCTCCTACGAGCAGTACTTC.

This clonotype came up a few times. This chain links TRBV12-3 or TRBV12-4 with TRBJ2-1; a possible D gene is TRBD2 (6 bases). The CDR3 has 14 amino acids. Trimming removed 6 bases from V and 1 base from J, with 10 bases in between. The CDR3 region is CASRNGGSYNEQFF. In DNA, the CDR3 is TGTGCCAGCAGGAACGGGGGTTCCTACAATGAGCAGTTCTTC.

The chain is built from TRBV28 and TRBJ2-7; D assignment may be TRBD1 or TRBD2 (5 bases each). Trimming shortened V by 4 bases and J by 3 bases, and 13 bases separated the two germline ends. The CDR3 is made up of 14 amino acids. Germline loops: CDR1 MDHEN, CDR2 SYDVKM. CDR3 amino acids: CASSSGTENYEQYF. The CDR3 region has the DNA TGTGCCAGCAGTTCCGGGACGGAAAACTACGAGCAGTACTTC.

This clonotype was seen a handful of times. V is TRBV7-8 and J is TRBJ2-7; perhaps TRBD1 as D (5 bases). The CDR3 runs to 14 residues. Per the germline V gene, CDR1 is SGHVS and CDR2 is FQNEAQ. Trimming took 7 bases from V and 0 from J, leaving 13 bases between them. The CDR3 protein is CASTLGQGSYEQYF. DNA of the CDR3: TGTGCCAGCACCTTGGGGCAGGGCTCCTACGAGCAGTACTTC.

This clonotype was seen a handful of times. The rearrangement joins TRBV6-6 to TRBJ2-7; tentative D call: TRBD1 (5 bases). The CDR3 runs to 13 residues. V lost 1 base to trimming and J lost 9 bases, with 13 bases between them. The germline V gene has CDR1 MNHNY and CDR2 SVGAGI (reference sequence). CDR3 in amino acids: CASSYFGQSGQYF. The CDR3 bases are TGTGCCAGCAGTTACTTCGGACAATCGGGGCAGTACTTC.

This clonotype was seen ten or more times. The chain recombines TRBV29-1 with TRBJ2-2; 7 bases map to TRBD1. With 6 bases clipped from V and 5 bases from J, the junction kept 6 bases outside the gene matches. CDR3 size: 13 residues. Germline lookup yields CDR1 SQVTM and CDR2 ANQGSEA. CDR3 in amino acids: CSVRQGKTGELFF. The CDR3 bases are TGCAGCGTAAGACAGGGAAAGACCGGGGAGCTGTTTTTT.

The chain joins TRBV20-1 to TRBJ2-5; no definite D call. This CDR3 has 14 residues. Germline CDR1 and CDR2: DFQATT and SNEGSKA (reference sequence). V was cut by 1 base and J by 4 bases, with 13 bases left in between. The CDR3 nucleotides are TGCAGTGCTAGAGGTACCTGGGGTGGAGAGACCCAGTACTTC. Translation gives CSARGTWGGETQYF.

V usage is TRBV7-9 and J usage is TRBJ2-1; TRBD2 matches 12 bases. The CDR3 runs to 17 residues. The junction had 6 bases not matched to a gene; V was cut back by 1 base and J by 5 bases. Germline assignment: CDR1 SEHNR and CDR2 FQNEAQ (reference sequence). In DNA, the CDR3 is TGTGCCAGCAGCTTAGGAGGACTAGCGGGAACCCACAATGAGCAGTTCTTC. Protein: CASSLGGLAGTHNEQFF.

The chain joins TRBV20-1 to TRBJ2-5; 8 nucleotides agree with TRBD2. The junction had 7 bases not matched to a gene; V was cut back by 5 bases and J by 5 bases. The CDR3 contains 13 residues. Germline V gene lookup returns CDR1 DFQATT and CDR2 SNEGSKA (reference sequence). This CDR3 is CSAGASGSETQYF. Written as DNA, the CDR3 is TGCAGTGCTGGGGCTAGCGGGTCGGAGACCCAGTACTTC.

This chain uses TRBV9 with TRBJ2-3; 11 positions agree with TRBD2. Germline trimming cut 2 bases from V and 9 bases from J; bases unmatched to any gene: 8. The CDR3 sequence is 15 residues long. Germline V gives CDR1 SGDLS, CDR2 YYNGEE. The CDR3 sequence: CASSVSLSGRETQYF. For the CDR3, the DNA is TGTGCCAGCAGCGTCTCACTTAGCGGGAGGGAGACGCAGTATTTT.

This clonotype was detected only a few times. V gene TRBV18 combines with J gene TRBJ1-2; possibly TRBD1 for D (5 bases). The V gene lost 1 base and the J gene lost 6 bases, with 12 bases spanning the gap. Per the germline V gene, CDR1 is KGHSH and CDR2 is LQKENI. CDR3 size: 14 residues. The chain's CDR3 is CASSPRRQGDGYTF. CDR3 sequence (DNA): TGTGCCAGCTCACCACGGCGCCAGGGAGATGGCTACACCTTC.

This chain joins TRBV9 and TRBJ2-3; 13 bases align to TRBD2. The CDR3 extends over 16 amino acids. The germline CDR1 and CDR2 sequences are SGDLS and YYNGEE. The J segment lost 5 bases and the V segment lost 2 bases, leaving 5 bases of the junction unmatched. The CDR3 is CASSVTSGGARDTQYF. The CDR3 nucleotides read TGTGCCAGCAGCGTTACTAGCGGGGGGGCAAGAGATACGCAGTATTTT. The complete variable domain, with remaining parts taken from reference TRBV9 and TRBJ2-3, reads DSGVTQTPKHLITATGQRVTLRCSPRSGDLSVYWYQQSLDQGLQFLIQYYNGEERAKGNILERFSAQQFPDLHSELNLSSLELGDSALYFCASSVTSGGARDTQYFGPGTRLTVL.